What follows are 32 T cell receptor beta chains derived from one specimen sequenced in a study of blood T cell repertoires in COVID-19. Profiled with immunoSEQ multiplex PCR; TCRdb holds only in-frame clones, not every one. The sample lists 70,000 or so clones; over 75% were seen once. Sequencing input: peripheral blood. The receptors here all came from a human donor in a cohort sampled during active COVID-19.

In nucleotides, the CDR3 is TGTGCCAGCAGCCAAACCGGGACAGGAACCTACGAGCAGTACTTC. It encodes CASSQTGTGTYEQYF. The V and J genes are TRBV4-2 and TRBJ2-7, with 8 bases that match TRBD1. The ends lost 2 bases at V and 2 bases at J; junction bases unmatched: 5. Germline lookup yields CDR1 LGHNA and CDR2 YNFKEQ. The CDR3 sequence is 15 residues long.

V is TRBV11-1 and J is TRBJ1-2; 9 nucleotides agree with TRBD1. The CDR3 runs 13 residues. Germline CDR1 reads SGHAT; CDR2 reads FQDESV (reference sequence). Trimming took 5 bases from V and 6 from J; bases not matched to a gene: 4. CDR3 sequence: CASSPWTGDGYTF. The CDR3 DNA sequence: TGTGCCAGCAGCCCCTGGACAGGGGATGGCTACACCTTC.

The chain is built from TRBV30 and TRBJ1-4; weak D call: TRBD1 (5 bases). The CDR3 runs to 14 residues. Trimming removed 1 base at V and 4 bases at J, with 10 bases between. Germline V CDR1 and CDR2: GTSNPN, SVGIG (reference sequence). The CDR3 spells CAWSAGGDNEKLFF. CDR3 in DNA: TGTGCCTGGAGTGCGGGGGGGGATAATGAAAAACTGTTTTTT.

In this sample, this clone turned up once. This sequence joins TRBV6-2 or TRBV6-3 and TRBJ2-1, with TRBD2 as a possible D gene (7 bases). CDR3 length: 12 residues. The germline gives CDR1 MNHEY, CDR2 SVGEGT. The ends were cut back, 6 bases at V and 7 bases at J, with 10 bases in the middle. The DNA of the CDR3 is TGTGCCAGCAGCAGGGGACTAAATGAGCAGTTCTTC. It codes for CASSRGLNEQFF.

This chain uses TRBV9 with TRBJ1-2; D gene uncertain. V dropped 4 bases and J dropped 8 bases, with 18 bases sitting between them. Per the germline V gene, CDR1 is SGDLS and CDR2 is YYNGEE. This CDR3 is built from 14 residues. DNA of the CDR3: TGTGCCAGCAGCCCCAGGTCCGGTACTTGGGGCTACACCTTC. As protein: CASSPRSGTWGYTF.

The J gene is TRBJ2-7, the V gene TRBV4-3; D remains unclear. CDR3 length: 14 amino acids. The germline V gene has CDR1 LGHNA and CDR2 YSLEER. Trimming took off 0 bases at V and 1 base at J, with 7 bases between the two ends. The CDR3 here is CASSQDFRSYEQYF. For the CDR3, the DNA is TGCGCCAGCAGCCAAGATTTCAGGTCCTACGAGCAGTACTTC.

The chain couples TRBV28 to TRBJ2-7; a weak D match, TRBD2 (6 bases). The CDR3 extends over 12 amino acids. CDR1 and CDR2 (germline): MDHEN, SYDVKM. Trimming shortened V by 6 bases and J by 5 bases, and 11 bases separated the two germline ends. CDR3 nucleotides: TGTGCCAGCAGAGGAGCGGGCGACGAGCAGTACTTC. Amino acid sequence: CASRGAGDEQYF.

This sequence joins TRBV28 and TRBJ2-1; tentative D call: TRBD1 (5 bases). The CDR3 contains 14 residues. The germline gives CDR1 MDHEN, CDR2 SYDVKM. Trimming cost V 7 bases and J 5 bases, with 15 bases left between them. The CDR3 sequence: CASKVQGPNNEQFF. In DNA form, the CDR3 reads TGTGCCAGCAAGGTCCAGGGCCCCAACAATGAGCAGTTCTTC.

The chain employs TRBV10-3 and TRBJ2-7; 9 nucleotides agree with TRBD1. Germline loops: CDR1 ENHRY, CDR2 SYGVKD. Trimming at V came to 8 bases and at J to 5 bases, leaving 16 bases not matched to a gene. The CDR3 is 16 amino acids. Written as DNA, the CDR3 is TGTGCCATCTCCACCGGGGGGACAGGGATATCTAACGAGCAGTACTTC. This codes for CAISTGGTGISNEQYF.

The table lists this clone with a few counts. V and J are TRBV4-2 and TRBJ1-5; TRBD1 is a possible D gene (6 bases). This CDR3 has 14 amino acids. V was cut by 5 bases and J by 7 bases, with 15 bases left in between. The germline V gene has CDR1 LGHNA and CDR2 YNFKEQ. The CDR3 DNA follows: TGTGCCAGCAGCAAGGACAGCTACGGGCAGCCCCAGCATTTT. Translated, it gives CASSKDSYGQPQHF.

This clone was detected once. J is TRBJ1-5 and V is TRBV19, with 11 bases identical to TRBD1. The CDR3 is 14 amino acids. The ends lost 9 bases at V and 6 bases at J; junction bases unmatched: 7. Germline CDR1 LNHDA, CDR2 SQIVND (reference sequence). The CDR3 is CASVGQGEGQPQHF. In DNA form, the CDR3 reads TGTGCCAGCGTGGGACAGGGGGAAGGTCAGCCCCAGCATTTT.

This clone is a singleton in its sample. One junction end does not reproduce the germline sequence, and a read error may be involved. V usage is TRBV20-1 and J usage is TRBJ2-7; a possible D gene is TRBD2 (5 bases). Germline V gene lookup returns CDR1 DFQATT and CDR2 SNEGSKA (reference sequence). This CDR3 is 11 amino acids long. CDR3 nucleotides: TGCAGTCCTAGCTCTGGCCACGAGCAGTACTTC. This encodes CSPSSGHEQYF.

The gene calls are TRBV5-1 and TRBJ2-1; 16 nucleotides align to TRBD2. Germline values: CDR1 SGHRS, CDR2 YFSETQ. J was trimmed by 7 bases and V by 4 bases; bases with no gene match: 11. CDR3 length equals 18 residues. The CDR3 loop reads CASSVGTSGRALRNEQFF. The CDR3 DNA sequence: TGCGCCAGCAGCGTGGGGACTAGCGGGAGGGCCCTCAGGAATGAGCAGTTCTTC.

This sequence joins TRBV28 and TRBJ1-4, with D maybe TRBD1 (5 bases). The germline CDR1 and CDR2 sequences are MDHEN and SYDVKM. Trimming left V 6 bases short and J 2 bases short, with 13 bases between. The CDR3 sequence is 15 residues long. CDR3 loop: CASSVGGDTNEKLFF. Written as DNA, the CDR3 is TGTGCCAGCAGCGTGGGGGGAGACACTAATGAAAAACTGTTTTTT.

CDR3 in amino acids: CASSSRLAGVAEQYF. The CDR3 bases are TGTGCCAGCAGCTCGCGACTAGCGGGAGTAGCTGAGCAGTACTTC. The chain links TRBV7-3 to TRBJ2-7; 12 bases fit TRBD2. The germline gives CDR1 SGHTA, CDR2 FQGTGA. V dropped 4 bases and J dropped 7; count of bases not matched to a gene: 8. The CDR3 extends over 15 amino acids.

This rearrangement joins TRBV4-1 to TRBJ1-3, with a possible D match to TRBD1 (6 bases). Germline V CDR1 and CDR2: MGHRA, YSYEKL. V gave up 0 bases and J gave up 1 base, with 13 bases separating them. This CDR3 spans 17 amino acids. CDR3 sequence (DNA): TGCGCCAGCAGCCAAGAGACAGGTCCCCTTTCTGGAAACACCATATATTTT. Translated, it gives CASSQETGPLSGNTIYF.

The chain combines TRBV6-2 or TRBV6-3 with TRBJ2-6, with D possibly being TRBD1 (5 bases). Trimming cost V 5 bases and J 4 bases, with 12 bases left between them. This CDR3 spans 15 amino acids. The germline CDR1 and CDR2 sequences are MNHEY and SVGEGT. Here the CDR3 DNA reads TGTGCCAGCAGTCGACAGCCTGCCGGGGCCAACGTCCTGACTTTC. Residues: CASSRQPAGANVLTF.

CDR3 in amino acids: CASSLRLLREQYF. The CDR3 DNA reads as TGTGCCAGCAGCCTTCGACTCCTTCGCGAGCAGTACTTC. This chain connects TRBV6-2 or TRBV6-3 to TRBJ2-7; D is uncertain. CDR1 and CDR2 (germline): MNHEY, SVGEGT. V gave up 6 bases and J gave up 6 bases, with 15 bases separating them. CDR3 size: 13 residues.

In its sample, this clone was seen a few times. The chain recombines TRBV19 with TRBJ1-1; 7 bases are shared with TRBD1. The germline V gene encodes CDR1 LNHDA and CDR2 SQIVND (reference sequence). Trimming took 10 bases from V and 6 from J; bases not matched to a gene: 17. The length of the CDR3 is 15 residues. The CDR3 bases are TGTGCCACCTCACACACAGGGGTGAGGAGGCCTGAAGCTTTCTTT. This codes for CATSHTGVRRPEAFF. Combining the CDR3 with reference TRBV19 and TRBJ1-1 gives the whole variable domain DGGITQSPKYLFRKEGQNVTLSCEQNLNHDAMYWYRQDPGQGLRLIYYSQIVNDFQKGDIAEGYSVSREKKESFPLTVTSAQKNPTAFYLCATSHTGVRRPEAFFGQGTRLTVV.

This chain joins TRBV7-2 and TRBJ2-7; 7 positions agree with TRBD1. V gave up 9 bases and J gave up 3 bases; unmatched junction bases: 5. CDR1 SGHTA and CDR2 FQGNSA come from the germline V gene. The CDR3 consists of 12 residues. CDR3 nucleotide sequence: TGTGCCAGTCGGGACAGCTACTACGAGCAGTACTTC. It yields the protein CASRDSYYEQYF.

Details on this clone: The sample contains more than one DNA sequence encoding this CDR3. CDR3 coding DNA: TGTGCCAGCAGCGAAAGCGGAAGGGTGGAGACCCAGTACTTC. Translating gives CASSESGRVETQYF. The chain recombines TRBV11-2 with TRBJ2-5; a possible D gene is TRBD2 (5 bases). Germline CDR1 SGHAT, CDR2 FQNNGV. The V gene lost 5 bases and the J gene lost 5 bases, with 15 bases spanning the gap. CDR3 length equals 14 residues.

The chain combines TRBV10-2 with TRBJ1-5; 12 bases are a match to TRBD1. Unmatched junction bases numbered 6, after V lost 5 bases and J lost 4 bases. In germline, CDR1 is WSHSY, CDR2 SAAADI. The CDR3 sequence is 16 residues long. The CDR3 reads CASSPPGQGANQPQHF. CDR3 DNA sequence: TGCGCCAGCAGTCCACCGGGACAGGGGGCGAATCAGCCCCAGCATTTT.

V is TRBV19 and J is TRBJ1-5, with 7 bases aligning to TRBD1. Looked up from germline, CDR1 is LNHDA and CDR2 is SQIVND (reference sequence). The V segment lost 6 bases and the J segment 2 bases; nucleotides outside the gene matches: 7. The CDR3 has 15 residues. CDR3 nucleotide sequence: TGTGCCAGTAGAGACACCGGGACAGGCAATCAGCCCCAGCATTTT. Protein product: CASRDTGTGNQPQHF.

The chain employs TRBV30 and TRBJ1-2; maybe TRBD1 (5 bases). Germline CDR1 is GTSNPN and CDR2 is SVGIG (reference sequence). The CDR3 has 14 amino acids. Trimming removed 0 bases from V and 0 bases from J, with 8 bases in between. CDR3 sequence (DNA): TGTGCCTGGAGTGTACCGGGGGCTAACTATGGCTACACCTTC. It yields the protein CAWSVPGANYGYTF.

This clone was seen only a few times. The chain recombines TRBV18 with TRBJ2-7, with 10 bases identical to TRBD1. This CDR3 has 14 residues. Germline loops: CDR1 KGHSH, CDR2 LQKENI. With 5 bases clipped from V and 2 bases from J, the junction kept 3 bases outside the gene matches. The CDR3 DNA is TGTGCCAGCTCAACGGGACAGGGGACCTACGAGCAGTACTTC. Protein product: CASSTGQGTYEQYF. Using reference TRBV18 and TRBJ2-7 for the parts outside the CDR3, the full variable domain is NAGVMQNPRHLVRRRGQEARLRCSPMKGHSHVYWYRQLPEEGLKFMVYLQKENIIDESGMPKERFSAEFPKEGPSILRIQQVVRGDSAAYFCASSTGQGTYEQYFGPGTRLTVT.

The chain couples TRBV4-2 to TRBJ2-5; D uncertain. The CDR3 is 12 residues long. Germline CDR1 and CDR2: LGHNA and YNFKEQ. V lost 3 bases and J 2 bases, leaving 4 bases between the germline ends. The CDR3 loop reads CASSHPQETQYF. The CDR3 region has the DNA TGTGCCAGCAGCCACCCACAAGAGACCCAGTACTTC.

The CDR3 spells CASSLHNKETQYF. CDR3 bases: TGTGCCAGCAGTTTACACAACAAAGAGACCCAGTACTTC. The chain employs TRBV12-3 or TRBV12-4 and TRBJ2-5; no reliable D call. The length of the CDR3 is 13 residues. V was pared by 2 bases and J by 3 bases, with 7 bases between.

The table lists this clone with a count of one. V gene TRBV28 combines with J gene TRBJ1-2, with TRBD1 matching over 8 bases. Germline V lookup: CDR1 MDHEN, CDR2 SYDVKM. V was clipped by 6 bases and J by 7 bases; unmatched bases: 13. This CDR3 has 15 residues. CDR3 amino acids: CASRGGQARGFGYTF. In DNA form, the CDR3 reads TGTGCCAGCAGAGGGGGACAGGCCCGAGGTTTTGGCTACACCTTC.

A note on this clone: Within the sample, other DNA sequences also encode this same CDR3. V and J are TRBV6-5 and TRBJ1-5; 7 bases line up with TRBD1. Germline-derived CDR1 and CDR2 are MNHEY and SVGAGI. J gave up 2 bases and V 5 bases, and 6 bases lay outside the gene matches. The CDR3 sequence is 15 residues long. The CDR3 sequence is CASSPDRAGNQPQHF. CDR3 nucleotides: TGTGCCAGCAGTCCCGACAGGGCAGGCAATCAGCCCCAGCATTTT.

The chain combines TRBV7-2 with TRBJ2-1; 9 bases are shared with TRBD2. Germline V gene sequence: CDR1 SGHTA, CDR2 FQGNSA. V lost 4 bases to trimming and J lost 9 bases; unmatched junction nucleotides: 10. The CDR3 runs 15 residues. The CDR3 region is CASSSRGPSGIEQFF. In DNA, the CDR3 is TGTGCCAGCAGCTCTAGGGGGCCTAGCGGGATTGAGCAGTTCTTC.

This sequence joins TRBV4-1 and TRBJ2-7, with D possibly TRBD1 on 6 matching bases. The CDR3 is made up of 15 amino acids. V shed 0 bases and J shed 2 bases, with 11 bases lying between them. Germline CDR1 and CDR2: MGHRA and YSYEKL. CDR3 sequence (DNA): TGCGCCAGCAGCCAAGAAACTCACAGGGCCTACGAGCAGTACTTC. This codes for CASSQETHRAYEQYF.

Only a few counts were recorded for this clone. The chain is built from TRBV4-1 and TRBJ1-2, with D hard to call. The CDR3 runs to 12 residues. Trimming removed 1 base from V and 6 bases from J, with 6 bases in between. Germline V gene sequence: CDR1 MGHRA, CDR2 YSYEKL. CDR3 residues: CASSQARDGYTF. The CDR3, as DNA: TGCGCCAGCAGCCAAGCTCGGGATGGCTACACCTTC.